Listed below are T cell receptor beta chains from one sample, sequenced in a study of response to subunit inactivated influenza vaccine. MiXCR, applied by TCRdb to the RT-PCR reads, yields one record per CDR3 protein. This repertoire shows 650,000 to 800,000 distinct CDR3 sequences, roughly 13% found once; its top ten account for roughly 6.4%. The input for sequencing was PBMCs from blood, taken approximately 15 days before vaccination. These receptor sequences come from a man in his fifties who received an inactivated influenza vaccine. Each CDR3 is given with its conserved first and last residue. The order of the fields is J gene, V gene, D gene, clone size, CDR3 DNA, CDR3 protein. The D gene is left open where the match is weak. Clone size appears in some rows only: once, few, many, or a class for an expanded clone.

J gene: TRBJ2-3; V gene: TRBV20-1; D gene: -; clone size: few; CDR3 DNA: TGCAGTGCTAGGTCGGGGGGCCTTACGAGCACAGATACGCAGTATTTT; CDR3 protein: CSARSGGLTSTDTQYF
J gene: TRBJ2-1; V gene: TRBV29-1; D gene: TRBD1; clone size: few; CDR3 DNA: TGCAGCGTTCAGTCAGGGGGCCCCTACAATGAGCAGTTCTTC; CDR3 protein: CSVQSGGPYNEQFF
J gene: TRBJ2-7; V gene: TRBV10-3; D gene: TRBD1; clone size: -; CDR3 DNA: TGTGCCATCAGTGAGACTAAGACAGGGCGATACGAGCAGTACTTC; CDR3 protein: CAISETKTGRYEQYF
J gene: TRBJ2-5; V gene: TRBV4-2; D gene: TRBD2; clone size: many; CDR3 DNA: TGTGCCAGCAGCCAAGGGTCGTCTAGCGGGGGTCTCGTCGAGACCCAGTACTTC; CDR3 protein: CASSQGSSSGGLVETQYF
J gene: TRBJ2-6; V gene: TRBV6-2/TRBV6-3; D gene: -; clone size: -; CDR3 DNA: TGTGCCAGCAGATCTGATACGGGACTCTATGGCTCTGGGGCCAACGTCCTGACTTTC; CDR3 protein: CASRSDTGLYGSGANVLTF
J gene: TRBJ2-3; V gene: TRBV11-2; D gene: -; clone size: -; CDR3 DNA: TGTGCCAGCAGCTTATACCCAGATACGCAGTATTTT; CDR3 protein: CASSLYPDTQYF
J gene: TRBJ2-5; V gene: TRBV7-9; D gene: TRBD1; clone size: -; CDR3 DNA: TGTGCCAGCAGCACACTGGGACAGGGCCAGGAGGCCCAGTACTTC; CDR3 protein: CASSTLGQGQEAQYF
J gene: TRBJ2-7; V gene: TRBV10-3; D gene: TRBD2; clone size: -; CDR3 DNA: TGTGCCATCAGTCTAACTAGCGGGAGTGACGAGCAGTACTTC; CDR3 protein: CAISLTSGSDEQYF
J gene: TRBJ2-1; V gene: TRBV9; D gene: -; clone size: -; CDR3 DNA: TGTGCCAGCCACCGAGGGGGGGGCTCCTACAATGAGCAGTTCTTC; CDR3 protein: CASHRGGGSYNEQFF
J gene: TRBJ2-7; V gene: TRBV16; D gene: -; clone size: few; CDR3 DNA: TGTGCCAGCAGCTCTAAGGCGGACAGCACCTCCTACGAGCAGTACTTC; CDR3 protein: CASSSKADSTSYEQYF
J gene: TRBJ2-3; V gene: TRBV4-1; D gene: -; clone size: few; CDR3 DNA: TGCGCCAGCAGCCCCCTTAGTGCAGATACGCAGTATTTT; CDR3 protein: CASSPLSADTQYF
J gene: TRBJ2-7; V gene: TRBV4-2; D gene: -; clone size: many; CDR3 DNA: TGTGCCAGCAGCAAACAGGGAAGCGAGCAGTACTTC; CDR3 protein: CASSKQGSEQYF
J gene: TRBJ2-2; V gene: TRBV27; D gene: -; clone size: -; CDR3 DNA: TGTGCCAGCAGCCCCCTCGGCTTAGCGAACACCGGGGAGCTGTTTTTT; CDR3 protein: CASSPLGLANTGELFF